Following are 18 T cell receptor beta chains from one sample sequenced in a study of kidney transplant recipient with SARS-CoV-2 infection. TCRdb recomputed calls from the reads with MiXCR, one row per CDR3 protein. The table lists under 300,000 distinct CDR3 sequences, under 35% of them singletons. The source material was a blood sample, sampled at baseline and between days 110 and 120 from a kidney transplant recipient. Receptors were obtained from a male patient in his 30s who had COVID-19 and was a kidney transplant recipient. Part of the T cell pool may stem from the graft donor.

Comments on this clonotype: This may come from a read error, since a much larger clone is one base off. The chain recombines TRBV11-2 with TRBJ1-1; tentatively, D is TRBD1 (6 bases). Germline V CDR1 and CDR2: SGHAT, FQNNGV. V lost 4 bases, J lost 7 bases, and 16 bases lay in between. This CDR3 spans 14 amino acids. The CDR3 coding sequence is TGTGCCAGCAGCTCGGGAATCAGGGGCATTGAAGCTTTCTTT. As protein: CASSSGIRGIEAFF.

With respect to this clonotype: With a much larger clone just one base away, this may be a read error. The DNA of the CDR3 is TGTGGCACTGGTCTCAGGATAACACGAAGTCGGGCCAACGTCCTGACTTTC. Translating it yields CGTGLRITRSRANVLTF. This sequence joins TRBV8-2 and TRBJ2-6. TRBV8-2 is an annotated pseudogene. The CDR3 consists of 17 residues.

On this clonotype itself: This may arise from a read error, as a much more abundant clone is one base away. The chain has TRBV8-2 and TRBJ1-2. TRBV8-2 is shown as a pseudogene. The CDR3 sequence is 16 residues long. CDR3 nucleotide sequence: TGTGGCAGTCTGGCAACTGATAGCCGAAAGACCTATGGCTACACCTTC. Its translation: CGSLATDSRKTYGYTF.

For this clonotype: One base away lies a much larger clone, so this may be a sequencing read error. The rearrangement links TRBV29-1 to TRBJ2-7; D remains ambiguous. The CDR3 covers 13 residues. Germline CDR1 is SQVTM and CDR2 is ANQGSEA. The CDR3 coding sequence is TGCAGCGTTGAGGGGTGGGGATCCTACGTGCAGTACTTC. Its protein is CSVEGWGSYVQYF.

A note on this clonotype: A much bigger clone sits one base away, suggesting this may be a read error. The V gene is TRBV5-8, the J gene TRBJ1-2, with D uncertain. Germline values: CDR1 SGHTS, CDR2 YDEGEE. V was shortened by 6 bases and J by 4 bases, with 22 bases between the two germline ends. CDR3 length: 16 residues. CDR3 nucleotides: TGTGCCAGCAATATCCATCATCCACGAAAGACCTATGGCTACACCTTC. Its protein is CASNIHHPRKTYGYTF.

In its sample, this clonotype was seen many times. This chain uses TRBV20-1 with TRBJ2-1; D is uncertain. With 1 base removed from V and 9 bases from J, the gap between germline ends came to 13 bases. Germline CDR1 is DFQATT and CDR2 is SNEGSKA (reference sequence). The CDR3 is 13 amino acids. The CDR3 sequence is CSARVTLESEQFF. The CDR3 DNA reads TGCAGTGCTAGAGTCACCTTAGAGAGTGAGCAGTTCTTC.

This clonotype was seen repeatedly, ten times or more. This sequence joins TRBV7-9 and TRBJ1-2; TRBD1 aligns across 7 bases. Per germline, CDR1 SEHNR and CDR2 FQNEAQ (reference sequence). With V trimmed by 1 base and J by 0 bases, 8 bases remained unmatched. The CDR3 length is 17 residues. CDR3 loop: CASSLGAGGASNYGYTF. In DNA, the CDR3 is TGTGCCAGCAGCTTAGGGGCAGGGGGGGCCTCTAACTATGGCTACACCTTC. The full variable domain, completed using reference TRBV7-9 and TRBJ1-2, is DTGVSQNPRHKITKRGQNVTFRCDPISEHNRLYWYRQTLGQGPEFLTYFQNEAQLEKSRLLSDRFSAERPKGSFSTLEIQRTEQGDSAMYLCASSLGAGGASNYGYTFGSGTRLTVV.

Note on this clonotype: Given a much more abundant clone one base away, this may be a read error. This is likely a read error, given that the CDR3 carries no conserved phenylalanine or tryptophan at its end. The rearrangement uses TRBV15 and TRBJ2-7, with 10 bases matching TRBD2. The CDR3 totals 17 residues. Germline lookup yields CDR1 LNHNV and CDR2 YYDKDF (reference sequence). Trimming cost V 0 bases and J 7 bases; bases outside gene matches: 12. The CDR3 DNA is TGTGCCACCAGCAGAGATCGTCGCCTAGCGGGAGTAGGGGAGCAGTACTCC. It codes for CATSRDRRLAGVGEQYS.

This clonotype has at least ten counts. The DNA of the CDR3 is TGTGCCAGCAGTAACGTGATAGCTACAGTCATGCAAGATACGCAGTATTTT. Translating gives CASSNVIATVMQDTQYF. The V and J genes are TRBV21-1 and TRBJ2-3. TRBV21-1 is given as a pseudogene. The CDR3 runs to 17 residues.

This clonotype was counted many times. The rearrangement uses TRBV19 and TRBJ1-4; 11 bases map to TRBD1. The V gene's germline CDR1 is LNHDA and CDR2 SQIVND (reference sequence). This CDR3 contains 17 residues. V lost 5 bases, J lost 7 bases, and 12 bases stayed unmatched. This CDR3 is CASSAGTGGRLREKLFF. The DNA for the CDR3 is TGTGCCAGTAGTGCCGGGACAGGGGGAAGGTTACGTGAAAAACTGTTTTTT.

This clonotype showed up many times. V and J are TRBV12-3 or TRBV12-4 and TRBJ1-2; D not resolved. The CDR3 runs 17 residues. V shed 5 bases and J shed 4 bases, with 23 bases lying between them. The CDR3: CASSVTISFRKTYGYTF. As DNA, the CDR3 is TGTGCCAGCAGTGTAACCATCAGCTTCCGAAAGACCTATGGCTACACCTTC.

This chain links TRBV27 with TRBJ2-7, with TRBD2 matching over 10 bases. V lost 3 bases to trimming and J lost 12 bases; unmatched junction nucleotides: 8. Germline CDR1 reads MNHEY; CDR2 reads SMNVEV (reference sequence). This CDR3 spans 13 amino acids. CDR3 protein: CASSFRAGGPRYF. CDR3 sequence (DNA): TGTGCCAGCAGTTTTCGAGCGGGAGGGCCACGGTACTTC.

With respect to this clonotype: A much larger clonotype is one base distant, so this may be a read error. The J gene is TRBJ2-4, the V gene TRBV6-1; D is unclear. The J call may be in error: the DNA end matches TRBJ2-7 better. Germline V CDR1 and CDR2: MNHNS, SASEGT. The length of the CDR3 is 16 residues. CDR3 protein: CTSSEGWTPGIYEQYV. CDR3 bases: TGTACCAGCAGTGAAGGCTGGACGCCCGGTATCTACGAGCAGTACGTC.

This clonotype was detected ten times or more. V usage is TRBV5-6 and J usage is TRBJ2-2; possibly TRBD2 for D (6 bases). V lost 1 base, J lost 3 bases, and 19 bases lay in between. Germline loops: CDR1 SGHDT, CDR2 YYEEEE. The CDR3 totals 18 residues. CDR3 nucleotide sequence: TGTGCCAGCAGCTTGAGACTAGAAGATTTGACGGACACCGGGGAGCTGTTTTTT. Translating gives CASSLRLEDLTDTGELFF.

This clonotype was picked up many times. The chain's CDR3 is CASSIVTTLRKTYGYTF. The DNA of the CDR3 is TGTGCCAGCAGCATAGTAACCACCCTTCGAAAGACCTATGGCTACACCTTC. This chain joins TRBV3-1 and TRBJ1-2; D ambiguous. Germline lookup yields CDR1 LGHDT and CDR2 YNNKEL (reference sequence). V lost 5 bases, J lost 4 bases, and 23 bases lay in between. This CDR3 region has 17 residues.

In its sample, this clonotype was seen many times. The chain is built from TRBV27 and TRBJ1-1; no clear D gene. Germline-derived CDR1 and CDR2 are MNHEY and SMNVEV (reference sequence). This CDR3 is built from 14 residues. Trimming took off 8 bases at V and 0 bases at J, with 13 bases between the two ends. The CDR3 DNA is TGTGCCAGCGGCAAAAGTCTAATGAACACTGAAGCTTTCTTT. It yields the protein CASGKSLMNTEAFF.

Concerning this clonotype itself: This may be a read error: a much more frequent sequence differs by one nucleotide. The CDR3 bases are TGTGCCACCAGCAGAACCCAGACAAGGCCCGAGCAGTACTTC. Amino acids: CATSRTQTRPEQYF. The chain uses TRBV15 and TRBJ2-7; D is undetermined. The CDR3 covers 14 residues. V was clipped by 2 bases and J by 6 bases, with 14 bases between them. The germline gives CDR1 LNHNV, CDR2 YYDKDF (reference sequence). The full variable domain, with the rest looked up from reference TRBV15 and TRBJ2-7, is DAMVIQNPRYQVTQFGKPVTLSCSQTLNHNVMYWYQQKSSQAPKLLFHYYDKDFNNEADTPDNFQSRRPNTSFCFLDIRSPGLGDTAMYLCATSRTQTRPEQYFGPGTRLTVT.

In its sample, this clonotype was seen many times. The chain recombines TRBV7-9 with TRBJ1-2, with D unclear. Per germline, CDR1 SEHNR and CDR2 FQNEAQ (reference sequence). The CDR3 sequence is 17 residues long. Trimming shortened V by 5 bases and J by 4 bases, and 23 bases separated the two germline ends. The CDR3: CASSRDRYHGKTYGYTF. The DNA for the CDR3 is TGTGCCAGCAGCCGCGATAGATACCATGGAAAGACCTATGGCTACACCTTC.